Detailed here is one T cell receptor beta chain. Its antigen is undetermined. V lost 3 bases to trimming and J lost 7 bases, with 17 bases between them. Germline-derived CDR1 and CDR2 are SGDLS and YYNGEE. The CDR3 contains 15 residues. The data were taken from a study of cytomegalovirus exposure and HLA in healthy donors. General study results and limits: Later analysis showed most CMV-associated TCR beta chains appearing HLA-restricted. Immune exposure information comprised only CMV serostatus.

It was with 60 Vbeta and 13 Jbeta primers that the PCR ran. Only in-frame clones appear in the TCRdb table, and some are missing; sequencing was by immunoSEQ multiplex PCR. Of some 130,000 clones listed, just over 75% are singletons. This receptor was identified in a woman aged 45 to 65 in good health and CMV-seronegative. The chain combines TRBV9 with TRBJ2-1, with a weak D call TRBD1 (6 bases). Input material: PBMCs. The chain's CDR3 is CASSGAWGRGNEQFF. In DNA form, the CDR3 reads TGTGCCAGCAGCGGAGCGTGGGGGCGAGGGAATGAGCAGTTCTTC.